The clone carrying this T cell receptor beta chain was recorded many times. The target antigen is unknown. Bone marrow was sampled from every patient at the time of active disease. This entry is derived from a study of read filtering for tumor transcriptome and immune sequencing. At the level of the study: Among patients, some 17 were male and around 15 female, aged about 45 to 85 (mean around 68). Revised staging placed about 8 patients in R-ISS I, around 15 in II, six or seven in III.

Trimming shortened V by 1 base and J by 0 bases, and 13 bases separated the two germline ends. Germline values: CDR1 MNHEY, CDR2 SMNVEV (reference sequence). The CDR3 totals 18 residues. Study-wide points: In IR-seq, single-read clonotypes were about 80% of clonotypes but approximately 3.5% of reads.

Molecular barcoded adaptors covering alpha/delta and beta/gamma chains were used on 400 to 450 ng RNA. TCRdb reprocessed the reads with MiXCR, giving one entry per CDR3 protein. The table has 20,000 to 30,000 distinct CDR3 sequences, about 20% seen once. Sample: a population of CD138-negative cells sorted from bone marrow. The sequence was collected from a donor at least 40 years old with multiple myeloma. The chain joins TRBV27 to TRBJ1-6; no clear D gene. Here the CDR3 reads CASSLLSGSSSYNSPLHF. CDR3 nucleotides: TGTGCCAGCAGTTTATTATCGGGGAGTAGCTCCTATAATTCACCCCTCCACTTT.